Following are 16 T cell receptor beta chains from one sample sequenced in a study of identical twins. TCRdb analysed the 5' RACE reads with MiXCR anew, one entry per CDR3 protein. The sample has around 680,000 distinct CDR3 sequences; less than 10% are singletons. These data were also reused for a study on yellow fever vaccine responses in identical twins.

Sequenced sample: PBMCs. These receptors originate from a woman aged 18-29 years in good health.

This clonotype was recorded a few times. The J gene is TRBJ1-1, the V gene TRBV5-1; D remains ambiguous. Germline assignment: CDR1 SGHRS and CDR2 YFSETQ. This CDR3 contains 13 residues. The V and J ends lost 5 bases and 2 bases respectively, with 10 bases between them. For the CDR3, the DNA is TGCGCCAGCAGTGACACAGCAAACACTGAAGCTTTCTTT. Protein product: CASSDTANTEAFF.

This clonotype was picked up a small number of times. This chain links TRBV19 with TRBJ2-1; 12 bases align to TRBD2. The CDR3 totals 13 residues. Unmatched junction bases numbered 1, after V lost 7 bases and J lost 6 bases. Looked up from germline, CDR1 is LNHDA and CDR2 is SQIVND (reference sequence). DNA for the CDR3: TGTGCCAGTACTAGCGGGAGGGCCAATGAGCAGTTCTTC. It codes for CASTSGRANEQFF.

The chain joins TRBV7-2 to TRBJ2-3; no clear D gene. The V end lost 5 bases, the J end lost 3 bases, and 15 bases lay between the germline ends. Germline V lookup: CDR1 SGHTA, CDR2 FQGNSA. The CDR3 has 15 residues. Here the CDR3 DNA reads TGTGCCAGCAGCACCCGTCGGCTAGGGACAGATACGCAGTATTTT. This sequence encodes CASSTRRLGTDTQYF. The full variable domain, in which reference TRBV7-2 and TRBJ2-3 provide the parts outside the CDR3, is GAGVSQSPSNKVTEKGKDVELRCDPISGHTALYWYRQSLGQGLEFLIYFQGNSAPDKSGLPSDRFSAERTGGSVSTLTIQRTQQEDSAVYLCASSTRRLGTDTQYFGPGTRLTVL.

This clonotype was picked up a small number of times. The gene calls are TRBV5-1 and TRBJ2-5, with 13 bases lining up with TRBD2. The CDR3 loop spans 15 amino acids. After removal of 3 bases from V and 2 bases from J, the junction contained 1 base not matched to a gene. Germline V gene lookup returns CDR1 SGHRS and CDR2 YFSETQ. The CDR3 coding sequence is TGCGCCAGCAGCTGGGGACTAGCGGGACAAGAGACCCAGTACTTC. It codes for CASSWGLAGQETQYF.

The chain has TRBV4-2 and TRBJ2-7, with D unresolved. Trimming pared 3 bases from V and 6 bases from J, leaving 21 bases between. Germline V gene data show CDR1 as LGHNA and CDR2 as YNFKEQ. This CDR3 comprises 16 residues. In nucleotides, the CDR3 is TGTGCCAGCAGCCACCCAAAAGGGATGCAGGCAGGCGAGCAGTACTTC. Its protein is CASSHPKGMQAGEQYF.

The CDR3 spells CASSFPQGHTQYF. In DNA form, the CDR3 reads TGTGCCAGCAGCTTCCCCCAAGGGCATACGCAGTATTTT. The rearrangement joins TRBV7-9 to TRBJ2-3; D call uncertain. The CDR3 contains 13 residues. The ends were cut back, 3 bases at V and 7 bases at J, with 11 bases in the middle. Germline lookup yields CDR1 SEHNR and CDR2 FQNEAQ (reference sequence).

This clonotype has only a few counts. This chain joins TRBV20-1 and TRBJ1-1; no clear D. The CDR3 spans 16 residues. CDR1 and CDR2 (germline): DFQATT, SNEGSKA (reference sequence). V lost 0 bases to trimming and J lost 7 bases, with 21 bases between them. CDR3 coding DNA: TGCAGTGCTAGAGATCGGTACTTAGGGCTTGAATTTGAAGCTTTCTTT. Translation: CSARDRYLGLEFEAFF.

In this sample, this clonotype turned up a few times. The V gene is TRBV15, the J gene TRBJ1-5, with 12 bases aligning to TRBD1. The CDR3 extends over 15 amino acids. Germline V gene data show CDR1 as LNHNV and CDR2 as YYDKDF (reference sequence). V was clipped by 8 bases and J by 7 bases; unmatched bases: 9. CDR3 nucleotide sequence: TGTGCCACCGGGCCGGGACAGGGGGCAGGACAGCCCCAGCATTTT. Translation: CATGPGQGAGQPQHF. Variable domain in full (rest from reference TRBV15 and TRBJ1-5): DAMVIQNPRYQVTQFGKPVTLSCSQTLNHNVMYWYQQKSSQAPKLLFHYYDKDFNNEADTPDNFQSRRPNTSFCFLDIRSPGLGDTAMYLCATGPGQGAGQPQHFGDGTRLSIL.

This clonotype occurred a few times. The genes are TRBV28 and TRBJ1-5, with a possible D match to TRBD1 (5 bases). V shed 5 bases and J shed 7 bases, with 18 bases lying between them. The CDR3 has 15 residues. Germline CDR1 is MDHEN and CDR2 is SYDVKM. CDR3 sequence reads: CASSPRQGDWQPQHF. Here the CDR3 DNA reads TGTGCCAGCAGTCCCCGGCAGGGAGATTGGCAGCCCCAGCATTTT.

The chain couples TRBV19 to TRBJ2-5; 7 nucleotides match TRBD1. This CDR3 is built from 15 residues. Looked up from germline, CDR1 is LNHDA and CDR2 is SQIVND (reference sequence). With V trimmed by 5 bases and J by 0 bases, 6 bases remained unmatched. CDR3 in amino acids: CASSLGQVYQETQYF. Written as DNA, the CDR3 is TGTGCCAGTAGTCTAGGACAGGTGTACCAAGAGACCCAGTACTTC. Looking up the rest from reference TRBV19 and TRBJ2-5 gives the full variable domain: DGGITQSPKYLFRKEGQNVTLSCEQNLNHDAMYWYRQDPGQGLRLIYYSQIVNDFQKGDIAEGYSVSREKKESFPLTVTSAQKNPTAFYLCASSLGQVYQETQYFGPGTRLLVL.

This clonotype was counted only a few times. The chain recombines TRBV4-1 with TRBJ2-7; 9 bases are shared with TRBD2. Germline CDR1 is MGHRA and CDR2 is YSYEKL. Unmatched junction bases numbered 8, after V lost 4 bases and J lost 1 base. This CDR3 comprises 16 residues. CDR3 in amino acids: CASSLQLAGYSYEQYF. The DNA of the CDR3 is TGCGCCAGCAGCCTTCAACTAGCGGGCTATTCCTACGAGCAGTACTTC.

This clonotype was detected a few times. The V call is TRBV21-1, the J call TRBJ2-3; TRBD2, as called in the table, went unchecked against the DNA. TRBV21-1 is reported as a pseudogene. This CDR3 has 21 amino acids. The CDR3: CASSRRLRSQREGQCTDTQYF. Written as DNA, the CDR3 is TGTGCCAGCAGCCGCCGTTTACGGTCCCAGCGGGAGGGCCAATGCACAGATACGCAGTATTTT.

This clonotype was counted only a few times. The chain carries TRBV27 and TRBJ1-5; D is perhaps TRBD1 (6 bases). Germline CDR1 MNHEY, CDR2 SMNVEV (reference sequence). Trimming removed 8 bases from V and 6 bases from J, with 14 bases in between. CDR3 length equals 13 residues. For the CDR3, the DNA is TGTGCCAGCGCAAAGGGGGGGCTTCAGCCCCAGCATTTT. It yields the protein CASAKGGLQPQHF.

The V gene is TRBV3-1, the J gene TRBJ1-4; TRBD1 is a possible D gene (5 bases). In germline, CDR1 is LGHDT, CDR2 YNNKEL (reference sequence). The CDR3 is 14 amino acids. Trimming pared 4 bases from V and 8 bases from J, leaving 14 bases between. CDR3 amino acids: CASSLQGGSEKLFF. CDR3 bases: TGTGCCAGCAGCCTCCAGGGAGGGAGCGAAAAACTGTTTTTT.

This clonotype was seen ten or more times. CDR3 in amino acids: CASSPIDSVHYEQYF. Here the CDR3 DNA reads TGTGCCAGCAGCCCCATAGACAGCGTTCACTACGAGCAGTACTTC. The chain links TRBV27 to TRBJ2-7; TRBD1 might be the D (5 bases). V lost 6 bases to trimming and J lost 3 bases, with 18 bases between them. Germline CDR1 and CDR2: MNHEY and SMNVEV (reference sequence). The length of the CDR3 is 15 residues.

The CDR3 DNA sequence: TGTGCCAGCAGTCCCCGACAGGGGGGTCTCTCCGAGCAGTACTTC. Protein sequence: CASSPRQGGLSEQYF. The J gene is TRBJ2-7, the V gene TRBV12-3 or TRBV12-4, with 9 positions matching TRBD1. The CDR3 spans 15 residues. The trim removed 5 bases at V and 6 bases at J, leaving 11 bases unmatched.